The entry that follows covers one TCR beta chain sequence. Germline trimming cut 5 bases from V and 2 bases from J; bases unmatched to any gene: 10. This CDR3 has 16 amino acids. Germline CDR1 is MRHNA and CDR2 is SNTAGT. The data belong to a study of T cell responses to AZD1222 COVID-19 vaccine. TCRdb's table, derived via immunoSEQ multiplex PCR, lists solely in-frame clones and lacks some. The profile covers approximately 140,000 clones, with less than 95% appearing a single time and about 3% taken by the ten largest. The gene calls are TRBV6-4 and TRBJ2-3; TRBD2 matches at 7 bases. The sequence derives from an adult in good health. Sequences were derived from peripheral blood, sampled on day 0 of AZD1222 vaccination. CDR3: CASSPQGLQNTDTQYF. The CDR3 DNA is TGTGCCAGCAGTCCCCAGGGACTACAAAACACAGATACGCAGTATTTT.